The T cell receptor beta chain under discussion was sequenced for a study of low-dose radiotherapy and immunotherapy resistance in tumors. TRAV- and TRBV-specific primers were used for first-strand cDNA, which covered alpha and beta chains. Amplification of TCRs used a constant-region primer and V-primer adapter for 20 PCR cycles. The authors amplified isolated mRNA by in vitro transcription. MiXCR was run by TCRdb on the reads, yielding one entry per CDR3 protein. The sample includes 70,000 to 90,000 distinct CDR3 sequences, around 17% of them seen just once. This clonotype was picked up many times. The CDR3 has 14 amino acids. Germline values: CDR1 SGHRS, CDR2 YFSETQ. V trimming: 0 bases; J trimming: 7 bases; junction bases outside the gene matches: 2. Described time point: before trial treatment. Advanced solid tumors without tumor-infiltrating lymphocytes were required for inclusion.

Sequenced material: PBMCs, taken before treatment. This receptor was taken from a male donor with prostate cancer. The rearrangement links TRBV5-1 to TRBJ1-5; 9 bases agree with TRBD1. The CDR3 DNA sequence: TGCGCCAGCAGCTTGGGGGACAGGGACCAGCCCCAGCATTTT. Protein product: CASSLGDRDQPQHF.